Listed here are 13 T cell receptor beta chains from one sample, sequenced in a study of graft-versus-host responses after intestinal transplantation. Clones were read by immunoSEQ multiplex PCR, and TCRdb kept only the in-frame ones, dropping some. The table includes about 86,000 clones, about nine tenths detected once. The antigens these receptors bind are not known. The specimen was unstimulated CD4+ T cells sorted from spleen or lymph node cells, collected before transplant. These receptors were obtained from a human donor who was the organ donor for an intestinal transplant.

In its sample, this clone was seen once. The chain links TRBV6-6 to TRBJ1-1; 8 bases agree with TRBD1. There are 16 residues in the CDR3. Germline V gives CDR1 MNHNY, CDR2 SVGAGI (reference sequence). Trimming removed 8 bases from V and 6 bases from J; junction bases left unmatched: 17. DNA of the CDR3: TGTGCCAGCGACCTGGACAGGGTCGAACGGGACGCTGAAGCTTTCTTT. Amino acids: CASDLDRVERDAEAFF.

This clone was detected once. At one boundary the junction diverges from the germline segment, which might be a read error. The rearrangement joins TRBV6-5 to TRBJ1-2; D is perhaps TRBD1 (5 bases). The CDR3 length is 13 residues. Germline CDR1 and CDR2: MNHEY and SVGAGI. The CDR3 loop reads CASSDSGGYGYTF. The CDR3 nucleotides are TGTGCCAGCAGTGACTCGGGGGGCTATGGCTACACCTTC.

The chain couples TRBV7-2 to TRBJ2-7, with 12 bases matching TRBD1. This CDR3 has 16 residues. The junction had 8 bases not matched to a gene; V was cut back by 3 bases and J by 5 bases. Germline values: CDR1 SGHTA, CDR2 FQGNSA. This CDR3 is CASSFRDRGRRHEQYF. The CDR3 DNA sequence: TGTGCCAGCAGCTTCCGGGACAGGGGGCGTCGTCACGAGCAGTACTTC. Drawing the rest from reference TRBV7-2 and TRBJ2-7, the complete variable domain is GAGVSQSPSNKVTEKGKDVELRCDPISGHTALYWYRQSLGQGLEFLIYFQGNSAPDKSGLPSDRFSAERTGGSVSTLTIQRTQQEDSAVYLCASSFRDRGRRHEQYFGPGTRLTVT.

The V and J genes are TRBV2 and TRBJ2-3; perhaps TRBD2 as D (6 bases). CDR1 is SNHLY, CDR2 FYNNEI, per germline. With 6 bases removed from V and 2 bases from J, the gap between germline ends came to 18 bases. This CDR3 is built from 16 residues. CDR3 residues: CASRESGLLITDTQYF. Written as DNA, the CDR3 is TGTGCCAGCAGAGAGTCGGGACTCCTGATCACAGATACGCAGTATTTT.

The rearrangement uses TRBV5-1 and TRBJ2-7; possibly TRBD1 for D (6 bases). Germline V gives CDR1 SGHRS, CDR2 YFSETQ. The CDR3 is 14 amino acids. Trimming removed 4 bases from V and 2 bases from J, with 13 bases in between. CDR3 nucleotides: TGCGCCAGCAGCGCGACAGGTAGCGCCTACGAGCAGTACTTC. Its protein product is CASSATGSAYEQYF.

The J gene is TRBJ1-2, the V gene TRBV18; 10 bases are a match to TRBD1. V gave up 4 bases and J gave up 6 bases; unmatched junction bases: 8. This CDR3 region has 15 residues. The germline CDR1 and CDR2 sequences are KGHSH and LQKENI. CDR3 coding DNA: TGTGCCAGCTCACAGACAGGGGGCGCTCGGAATGGCTACACCTTC. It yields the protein CASSQTGGARNGYTF. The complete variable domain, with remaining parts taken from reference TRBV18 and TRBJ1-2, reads NAGVMQNPRHLVRRRGQEARLRCSPMKGHSHVYWYRQLPEEGLKFMVYLQKENIIDESGMPKERFSAEFPKEGPSILRIQQVVRGDSAAYFCASSQTGGARNGYTFGSGTRLTVV.

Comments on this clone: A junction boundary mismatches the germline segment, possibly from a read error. The CDR3 DNA is TGCAGCGTCCTCAGGACAGGGGAGAACTTC. Translation gives CSVLRTGENF. This sequence joins TRBV29-1 and TRBJ1-2; 9 nucleotides line up with TRBD1. The germline V gene encodes CDR1 SQVTM and CDR2 ANQGSEA. The CDR3 runs to 10 residues.

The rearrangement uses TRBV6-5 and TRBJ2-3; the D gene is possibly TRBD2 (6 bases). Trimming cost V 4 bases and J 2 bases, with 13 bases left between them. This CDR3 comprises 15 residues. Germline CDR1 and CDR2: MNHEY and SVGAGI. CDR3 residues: CASSSGTLTTDTQYF. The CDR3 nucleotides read TGTGCCAGCAGTTCTGGGACTTTAACCACAGATACGCAGTATTTT.

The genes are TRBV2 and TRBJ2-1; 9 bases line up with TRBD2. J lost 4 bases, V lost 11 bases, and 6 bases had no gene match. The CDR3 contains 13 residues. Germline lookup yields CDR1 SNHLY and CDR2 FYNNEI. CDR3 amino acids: CAGGLASYNEQFF. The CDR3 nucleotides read TGTGCCGGGGGACTAGCTTCGTACAATGAGCAGTTCTTC.

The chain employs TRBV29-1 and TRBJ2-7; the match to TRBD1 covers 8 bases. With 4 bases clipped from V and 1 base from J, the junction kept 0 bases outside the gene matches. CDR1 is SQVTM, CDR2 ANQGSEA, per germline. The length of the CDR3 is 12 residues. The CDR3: CSVGDRSYEQYF. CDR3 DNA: TGCAGCGTTGGGGACAGGTCCTACGAGCAGTACTTC.

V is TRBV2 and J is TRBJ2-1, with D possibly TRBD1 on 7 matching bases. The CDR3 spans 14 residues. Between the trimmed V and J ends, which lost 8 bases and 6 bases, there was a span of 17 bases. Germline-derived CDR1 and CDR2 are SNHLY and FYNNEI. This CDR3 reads CASGFLQGGNEQFF. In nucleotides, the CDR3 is TGTGCCAGCGGATTCCTCCAGGGGGGCAATGAGCAGTTCTTC.

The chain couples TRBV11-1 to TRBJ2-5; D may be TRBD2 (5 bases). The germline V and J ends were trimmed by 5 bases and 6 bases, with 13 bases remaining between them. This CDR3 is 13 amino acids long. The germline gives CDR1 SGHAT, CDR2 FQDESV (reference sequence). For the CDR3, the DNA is TGTGCCAGCAGCCCAGCCCCGGGGAAGACCCAGTACTTC. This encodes CASSPAPGKTQYF. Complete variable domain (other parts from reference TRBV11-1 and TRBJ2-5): EAEVAQSPRYKITEKSQAVAFWCDPISGHATLYWYRQILGQGPELLVQFQDESVVDDSQLPKDRFSAERLKGVDSTLKIQPAELGDSAMYLCASSPAPGKTQYFGPGTRLLVL.

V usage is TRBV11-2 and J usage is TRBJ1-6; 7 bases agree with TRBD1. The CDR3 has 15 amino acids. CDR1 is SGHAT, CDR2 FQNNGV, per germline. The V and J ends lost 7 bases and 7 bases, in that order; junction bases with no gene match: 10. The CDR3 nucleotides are TGTGCCAGCACCTTGATCGGGACAGCAAATTCACCCCTCCACTTT. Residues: CASTLIGTANSPLHF.